The next 4 T cell receptor beta chains were all read from a single sample in a study of cytomegalovirus exposure and HLA in healthy donors. A multiplex PCR was run with 60 Vbeta primers and 13 Jbeta primers. Measured with immunoSEQ multiplex PCR; TCRdb has only the in-frame clones, and not every one. The sample holds 150,000 to 200,000 clones; around nine tenths are singletons and the top ten take roughly 1.7%. The material sequenced was PBMCs. These receptors were collected from a woman under 30 in good health and CMV-seronegative.

The chain has TRBV7-2 and TRBJ2-7; perhaps TRBD1 as D (5 bases). This CDR3 has 16 residues. Trimming removed 5 bases at V and 4 bases at J, with 21 bases between. Germline CDR1 SGHTA, CDR2 FQGNSA. CDR3 nucleotide sequence: TGTGCCAGCAGCCCTGGGGCAGGCCATCCCTTATACGAGCAGTACTTC. The encoded protein is CASSPGAGHPLYEQYF.

V usage is TRBV30 and J usage is TRBJ2-7, with D possibly being TRBD1 (6 bases). V lost 0 bases and J lost 1, with 16 bases in between. The germline V gene encodes CDR1 GTSNPN and CDR2 SVGIG (reference sequence). This CDR3 has 16 amino acids. The DNA of the CDR3 is TGTGCCTGGAGTGTCGCCGGGACACAGGAGTCCTACGAGCAGTACTTC. This sequence encodes CAWSVAGTQESYEQYF.

The chain is built from TRBV7-9 and TRBJ2-2, with 8 bases fitting TRBD1. The CDR3 is 16 amino acids. Germline assignment: CDR1 SEHNR and CDR2 FQNEAQ (reference sequence). The V and J ends lost 5 bases and 0 bases, in that order; junction bases with no gene match: 5. The CDR3 here is CASSQDRAPNTGELFF. As DNA, the CDR3 is TGTGCCAGCAGCCAGGACAGGGCCCCGAACACCGGGGAGCTGTTTTTT. Full variable domain (outside the CDR3, taken from reference TRBV7-9 and TRBJ2-2): DTGVSQNPRHKITKRGQNVTFRCDPISEHNRLYWYRQTLGQGPEFLTYFQNEAQLEKSRLLSDRFSAERPKGSFSTLEIQRTEQGDSAMYLCASSQDRAPNTGELFFGEGSRLTVL.

This chain uses TRBV27 with TRBJ2-7; possible D gene TRBD1, 5 bases. The CDR3 is made up of 13 amino acids. Germline CDR1 is MNHEY and CDR2 is SMNVEV (reference sequence). Trimming removed 8 bases at V and 1 base at J, with 12 bases between. CDR3 sequence reads: CASGKQDSYEQYF. The CDR3 coding sequence is TGTGCCAGCGGAAAACAGGATTCCTACGAGCAGTACTTC.